One and the same sample provided the 15 T cell receptor beta chains below, sequenced in a study of shared clonotypes between healthy human individuals. Naive CD8 cells lacked CD45RO, underwent positive selection for CCR7 and left out terminally differentiated effector memory CD45RA+ cells. The data were produced by immunoSEQ multiplex PCR, yet TCRdb's version contains in-frame clones alone and is incomplete. The data show roughly 2,000,000 clones, around 93% seen once. Sequencing used naive CD8+ T cells from PBMCs. Receptors originate from a young man in good health. Some clones in this sample may be carry-over from other donors' samples.

V and J are TRBV19 and TRBJ2-1; TRBD1 matches at 9 bases. J gave up 8 bases and V 6 bases, and 11 bases lay outside the gene matches. The CDR3 loop spans 15 amino acids. Germline V gene sequence: CDR1 LNHDA, CDR2 SQIVND (reference sequence). The CDR3 DNA reads as TGTGCCAGTAGCACAGGGGGCGCCGCGCCCCATGAGCAGTTCTTC. This sequence encodes CASSTGGAAPHEQFF.

V gene TRBV28 combines with J gene TRBJ2-2; 10 bases map to TRBD1. CDR3 length: 17 residues. Germline CDR1 reads MDHEN; CDR2 reads SYDVKM. Trimming took 3 bases from V and 3 from J; bases not matched to a gene: 7. The CDR3 DNA follows: TGTGCCAGCAGTTTTCATCCCGGGACAGGGGACACCGGGGAGCTGTTTTTT. It encodes CASSFHPGTGDTGELFF.

This clone was observed a few times. The CDR3 spells CASREGYGYTF. CDR3 bases: TGTGCCAGCAGGGAAGGATATGGCTACACCTTC. The V gene is TRBV10-3, the J gene TRBJ1-2; tentative D call: TRBD1 (5 bases). The CDR3 extends over 11 amino acids. Trimming removed 10 bases at V and 5 bases at J, with 11 bases between. Per germline, CDR1 ENHRY and CDR2 SYGVKD.

The chain is built from TRBV4-3 and TRBJ2-1; D is undetermined. Germline V gene lookup returns CDR1 LGHNA and CDR2 YSLEER. The CDR3 extends over 15 amino acids. Trimming took 0 bases from V and 8 from J, leaving 14 bases between them. CDR3 protein: CASSQDFGFGDEQFF. The DNA of the CDR3 is TGCGCCAGCAGCCAAGATTTTGGGTTCGGAGATGAGCAGTTCTTC.

The gene calls are TRBV27 and TRBJ1-4, with D unresolved. There are 15 residues in the CDR3. Germline CDR1 is MNHEY and CDR2 is SMNVEV (reference sequence). Trimming took 6 bases from V and 13 from J, leaving 24 bases between them. The CDR3 region is CASSSNSHGFEGLFF. The DNA of the CDR3 is TGTGCCAGCAGCTCCAATTCCCACGGATTCGAGGGACTGTTTTTT. The complete variable domain, with remaining parts taken from reference TRBV27 and TRBJ1-4, reads EAQVTQNPRYLITVTGKKLTVTCSQNMNHEYMSWYRQDPGLGLRQIYYSMNVEVTDKGDVPEGYKVSRKEKRNFPLILESPSPNQTSLYFCASSSNSHGFEGLFFGSGTQLSVL.

A note on this clone: Other nucleotide sequences in the sample specify the same CDR3. The J gene is TRBJ1-1, the V gene TRBV6-5; D not certain. The CDR3 spans 14 residues. Germline V gene data show CDR1 as MNHEY and CDR2 as SVGAGI. V lost 2 bases and J lost 1, with 8 bases in between. DNA of the CDR3: TGTGCCAGCAGTTACCGGTCCGGGAACACTGAAGCTTTCTTT. Residues: CASSYRSGNTEAFF.

The gene calls are TRBV29-1 and TRBJ1-4, with a weak D call TRBD1 (5 bases). CDR3 size: 12 residues. Deletions cut 6 bases from V and 9 bases from J, with 14 bases between. The germline V gene has CDR1 SQVTM and CDR2 ANQGSEA. Written as DNA, the CDR3 is TGCAGCGTAGGAGGGACCTCCCAAAAACTGTTTTTT. Protein product: CSVGGTSQKLFF.

Comment on this clone: This specimen includes other DNA sequences encoding the same CDR3. V usage is TRBV27 and J usage is TRBJ2-7; the D gene is possibly TRBD2 (5 bases). CDR1 and CDR2 (germline): MNHEY, SMNVEV (reference sequence). Trimming took 4 bases from V and 2 from J, leaving 9 bases between them. The CDR3 is 13 residues long. CDR3 DNA sequence: TGTGCCAGCAGTTCGAGCGGAACCTACGAGCAGTACTTC. Its translation: CASSSSGTYEQYF.

The genes are TRBV28 and TRBJ2-5; 11 positions match TRBD2. The V gene end was trimmed by 2 bases and the J gene end by 3 bases; junction bases not matched to a gene: 8. The CDR3 has 17 residues. Germline V CDR1 and CDR2: MDHEN, SYDVKM. The DNA of the CDR3 is TGTGCCAGCAGTTTACCTACTAGCGGGAGACGGGAAGAGACCCAGTACTTC. Amino acids: CASSLPTSGRREETQYF.

The chain has TRBV27 and TRBJ2-5; D not resolved. The better agreement between TRBJ2-7 and the DNA end casts doubt on the J call. CDR1 is MNHEY and CDR2 is SMNVEV in the germline V gene (reference sequence). This CDR3 region has 13 residues. The CDR3 loop is CASTQALGYEQYF. The CDR3, as DNA: TGTGCCAGCACCCAGGCTTTAGGCTACGAGCAGTACTTC.

This chain joins TRBV10-3 and TRBJ2-7; 13 bases map to TRBD2. The CDR3 runs 13 residues. The germline V gene has CDR1 ENHRY and CDR2 SYGVKD. Trimming removed 6 bases from V and 4 bases from J; junction bases left unmatched: 0. CDR3 sequence: CAIRLAGGYEQYF. The CDR3 DNA follows: TGTGCCATCAGACTAGCGGGAGGGTACGAGCAGTACTTC.

V gene TRBV6-1 combines with J gene TRBJ2-3; unclear D gene. The CDR3 runs to 15 residues. V shed 2 bases and J shed 2 bases, with 11 bases lying between them. In germline, CDR1 is MNHNS, CDR2 SASEGT. CDR3 nucleotide sequence: TGTGCCAGCAGTGAAAGGCGGTGGTCCACAGATACGCAGTATTTT. It yields the protein CASSERRWSTDTQYF.

The chain combines TRBV6-5 with TRBJ2-7, with TRBD1 as a possible D gene (6 bases). The CDR3 extends over 15 amino acids. Per germline, CDR1 MNHEY and CDR2 SVGAGI. V lost 6 bases to trimming and J lost 2 bases, with 17 bases between them. The CDR3 reads CASRLTGTPAYEQYF. The CDR3 DNA follows: TGTGCCAGCAGATTAACCGGGACACCAGCCTACGAGCAGTACTTC.

CDR3 DNA sequence: TGTGCCAGCAGTTTAGCGGGACAGGGGCTCCTCTACGAGCAGTACTTC. Its protein is CASSLAGQGLLYEQYF. The rearrangement joins TRBV28 to TRBJ2-7; 10 bases are a match to TRBD1. Germline lookup yields CDR1 MDHEN and CDR2 SYDVKM. The CDR3 is 16 residues long. V shed 2 bases and J 3 bases; nucleotides not matched to a gene: 7.

The CDR3 nucleotides are TGTGCCAGCAGTTGGGACAGGTTTCTTTGCGAGCAGTACTTC. Its protein product is CASSWDRFLCEQYF. This chain links TRBV6-4 with TRBJ2-7; 8 bases map to TRBD1. The ends lost 5 bases at V and 6 bases at J; junction bases unmatched: 9. CDR3 size: 14 residues. Germline loops: CDR1 MRHNA, CDR2 SNTAGT.